The 27 T cell receptor beta chains in this list originate from one sample, sequenced in a study of T-cell reconstitution after alpha-beta-depleted transplantation in children (dated by TCRdb to about 2016). In the paper's terms, the treatment or condition label means: allogeneic hematopoietic cell transplantation with graft depleted of TCRalphabeta T cells and CD19 B cells. Library prep was done by PCR. The listed sequencing device is Illumina HiSeq 2500. TCR libraries were prepared with molecular barcoding, using unique molecular identifiers to normalize TCRbeta repertoire quantification. TCRdb trimmed the raw reads at Q25, called clones with MiXCR and kept productive beta chains. Records with the same CDR3 protein are collapsed into one entry carrying the most frequent genes and DNA. For this sample the table gives 490,000 or so distinct CDR3 sequences, of which approximately 10% were detected only once. The ten biggest clones cover 2% to 2.5% of the sample.

This material consisted of PBMCs, taken before TCRalphabeta/CD19-depleted stem cell transplant. These receptors were taken from a child younger than 10 with inherited bone marrow failure, due to receive a stem cell transplant.

V and J are TRBV19 and TRBJ1-5; maybe TRBD1 (6 bases). The CDR3 covers 14 residues. Germline V CDR1 and CDR2: LNHDA, SQIVND (reference sequence). Trimming cost V 3 bases and J 7 bases, with 13 bases left between them. DNA for the CDR3: TGTGCCAGTAGTATTCCCGAAGGGGGACAGCCCCAGCATTTT. As protein: CASSIPEGGQPQHF.

This clonotype was seen more than once but under ten times. The genes are TRBV28 and TRBJ1-2; D is uncertain. Germline V gives CDR1 MDHEN, CDR2 SYDVKM. This CDR3 spans 14 amino acids. Trimming took off 7 bases at V and 4 bases at J, with 16 bases between the two ends. This CDR3 is CASNLGGPFYGYTF. CDR3 coding DNA: TGTGCCAGCAACCTTGGAGGGCCCTTCTATGGCTACACCTTC.

There are many counts of this clonotype. V and J are TRBV15 and TRBJ2-6; 7 bases align to TRBD1. Germline trimming cut 2 bases from V and 1 base from J; bases unmatched to any gene: 2. The CDR3 length is 16 residues. Germline CDR1 LNHNV, CDR2 YYDKDF (reference sequence). CDR3 amino acids: CATSRRQGSGANVLTF. CDR3 in DNA: TGTGCCACCAGCAGAAGACAGGGATCTGGGGCCAACGTCCTGACTTTC.

In its sample, this clonotype was seen many times. This chain joins TRBV4-1 and TRBJ2-2; possibly TRBD2 for D (6 bases). V shed 3 bases and J shed 3 bases, with 11 bases lying between them. Germline V gives CDR1 MGHRA, CDR2 YSYEKL. The CDR3 contains 15 residues. The chain's CDR3 is CASSHLTRHTGELFF. The DNA for the CDR3 is TGCGCCAGCAGCCACTTGACTAGACACACCGGGGAGCTGTTTTTT.

This clonotype was observed at least ten times. This chain connects TRBV4-1 to TRBJ2-7, with a weak D call TRBD2 (5 bases). CDR3 length: 15 residues. Trimming removed 0 bases from V and 3 bases from J, with 12 bases in between. Per the germline V gene, CDR1 is MGHRA and CDR2 is YSYEKL. CDR3 sequence reads: CASSQDKAGVYEQYF. The CDR3 region has the DNA TGCGCCAGCAGCCAAGATAAGGCCGGGGTCTACGAGCAGTACTTC.

The chain is built from TRBV14 and TRBJ2-1; 10 positions match TRBD2. CDR3 length equals 18 residues. Trimming cost V 2 bases and J 8 bases; bases outside gene matches: 15. CDR1 is SGHDN, CDR2 FVKESK, per germline. CDR3 region: CASSQSLSKETSGYEQFF. The CDR3 DNA reads as TGTGCCAGCAGCCAAAGCCTCAGTAAAGAGACTAGCGGGTATGAGCAGTTCTTC.

This clonotype appeared many times. J is TRBJ2-2 and V is TRBV29-1, with D tentatively TRBD1 (5 bases). Trimming took off 6 bases at V and 5 bases at J, with 10 bases between the two ends. CDR3 length: 12 residues. Germline V gives CDR1 SQVTM, CDR2 ANQGSEA. The CDR3 is CSVTGGTGELFF. The CDR3 DNA reads TGCAGCGTCACAGGTGGTACCGGGGAGCTGTTTTTT.

This chain links TRBV28 with TRBJ2-1; 12 nucleotides line up with TRBD2. The V gene's germline CDR1 is MDHEN and CDR2 SYDVKM. This CDR3 is built from 20 residues. The J segment lost 1 base and the V segment lost 1 base, leaving 11 bases of the junction unmatched. The CDR3 nucleotides read TGTGCCAGCAGTTTATTAAGACTAGCGGGAGCCCATTGGTCCTACAATGAGCAGTTCTTC. It codes for CASSLLRLAGAHWSYNEQFF.

V is TRBV5-1 and J is TRBJ2-7, with D perhaps assigned TRBD1 or TRBD2 (5 bases each). Germline V lookup: CDR1 SGHRS, CDR2 YFSETQ. V was pared by 4 bases and J by 6 bases, with 14 bases between. The CDR3 consists of 13 residues. The CDR3: CASSPEPGAEQYF. The CDR3 DNA sequence: TGCGCCAGCAGCCCGGAACCCGGGGCCGAGCAGTACTTC.

This clonotype was found many times. The genes are TRBV14 and TRBJ2-7; D is perhaps TRBD2 (7 bases). Germline V gene lookup returns CDR1 SGHDN and CDR2 FVKESK. The CDR3 extends over 15 amino acids. Trimming stripped 0 bases from V and 4 bases from J, with 13 bases between. Here the CDR3 DNA reads TGTGCCAGCAGCCAAGATGCGGGGGCTAGATACGAGCAGTACTTC. Protein product: CASSQDAGARYEQYF. Looking up the rest from reference TRBV14 and TRBJ2-7 gives the full variable domain: EAGVTQFPSHSVIEKGQTVTLRCDPISGHDNLYWYRRVMGKEIKFLLHFVKESKQDESGMPNNRFLAERTGGTYSTLKVQPAELEDSGVYFCASSQDAGARYEQYFGPGTRLTVT.

This clonotype was seen ten or more times. The gene calls are TRBV4-2 and TRBJ2-7; the D is unclear. CDR3 length: 15 residues. Trimming removed 0 bases from V and 2 bases from J, with 11 bases in between. Looked up from germline, CDR1 is LGHNA and CDR2 is YNFKEQ. In nucleotides, the CDR3 is TGTGCCAGCAGCCAAGAATTGGCAGGTGCCTACGAGCAGTACTTC. This sequence encodes CASSQELAGAYEQYF.

This clonotype showed up many times. V is TRBV15 and J is TRBJ2-5, with TRBD1 identical over 8 bases. J gave up 4 bases and V 5 bases, and 3 bases lay outside the gene matches. Germline CDR1 is LNHNV and CDR2 is YYDKDF (reference sequence). This CDR3 has 13 amino acids. The CDR3 DNA reads TGTGCCACCAGCTACGGACAGGGAGAGACCCAGTACTTC. Protein: CATSYGQGETQYF.

This clonotype was recorded at least ten times. The CDR3 protein is CASRSKGQVYEQYF. In DNA form, the CDR3 reads TGTGCCAGCAGATCCAAGGGACAGGTCTACGAGCAGTACTTC. V usage is TRBV6-5 and J usage is TRBJ2-7; 8 bases fit TRBD1. This CDR3 comprises 14 residues. V dropped 6 bases and J dropped 3; count of bases not matched to a gene: 7. Per germline, CDR1 MNHEY and CDR2 SVGAGI.

The J gene is TRBJ2-1, the V gene TRBV4-2, with 7 positions matching TRBD1. V shed 11 bases, J shed 1 base, and the junction held 8 bases outside the gene matches. The CDR3 contains 14 residues. Germline assignment: CDR1 LGHNA and CDR2 YNFKEQ. This CDR3 reads CAGRQGKSYNEQFF. The CDR3, as DNA: TGTGCCGGGAGACAGGGTAAGTCCTACAATGAGCAGTTCTTC.

This clonotype was observed at least ten times. CDR3 coding DNA: TGCAGTGCCGCTGGACTGAACTACGAGCAGTACTTC. This sequence encodes CSAAGLNYEQYF. The V gene is TRBV20-1, the J gene TRBJ2-7, with a weak D call TRBD2 (5 bases). In germline, CDR1 is DFQATT, CDR2 SNEGSKA (reference sequence). The CDR3 has 12 amino acids. Trimming pared 6 bases from V and 3 bases from J, leaving 12 bases between.

There are many counts of this clonotype. The chain is built from TRBV6-2 or TRBV6-3 and TRBJ1-1, with D possibly matching TRBD1 (6 bases). The germline V gene encodes CDR1 MNHEY and CDR2 SVGEGT. Trimming stripped 7 bases from V and 1 base from J, with 19 bases between. The length of the CDR3 is 16 residues. The CDR3 here is CASIRPTGSSNTEAFF. The CDR3 nucleotides read TGTGCCAGCATCCGCCCGACAGGCTCCTCGAACACTGAAGCTTTCTTT.

The chain combines TRBV6-2 or TRBV6-3 with TRBJ2-1, with TRBD1 matching 9 bases. The CDR3 extends over 13 amino acids. The germline gives CDR1 MNHEY, CDR2 SVGEGT. The V gene end was trimmed by 6 bases and the J gene end by 10 bases; junction bases not matched to a gene: 7. CDR3 loop: CASRSGTGFEQFF. As DNA, the CDR3 is TGTGCCAGCAGATCCGGGACAGGGTTCGAGCAGTTCTTC.

This clonotype was recorded at least ten times. This chain connects TRBV29-1 to TRBJ2-1; D gene unclear. Trimming shortened V by 0 bases and J by 2 bases, and 2 bases separated the two germline ends. Per germline, CDR1 SQVTM and CDR2 ANQGSEA. The CDR3 has 12 amino acids. CDR3 bases: TGCAGCGTTGAAGAGCCCTACAATGAGCAGTTCTTC. Amino acid sequence: CSVEEPYNEQFF.

This clonotype has a count of ten or more. This sequence joins TRBV12-3 or TRBV12-4 and TRBJ1-2, with D possibly being TRBD1 (5 bases). V was cut by 8 bases and J by 4 bases, with 17 bases left in between. The CDR3 sequence is 14 residues long. CDR3 nucleotide sequence: TGTGCCAGCGGCGCAGGGAGTGGGGCCTATGGCTACACCTTC. Its protein product is CASGAGSGAYGYTF.

Details on this clonotype: A much larger clone differs from this one at a single base, so this may be a read error. The chain carries TRBV20-1 and TRBJ1-5, with D tentatively TRBD1 (5 bases). Germline-derived CDR1 and CDR2 are DFQATT and SNEGSKA (reference sequence). This CDR3 comprises 12 residues. V dropped 5 bases and J dropped 7 bases, with 12 bases sitting between them. Written as DNA, the CDR3 is TGCAGTGCTCAGGGAGCGACCCAGCCCCAGCATTTT. Amino acids: CSAQGATQPQHF.

This clonotype was detected a few times. This rearrangement joins TRBV6-5 to TRBJ1-1, with D unresolved. Germline V lookup: CDR1 MNHEY, CDR2 SVGAGI. Trimming pared 2 bases from V and 8 bases from J, leaving 9 bases between. The CDR3 extends over 12 amino acids. In DNA, the CDR3 is TGTGCCAGCAGTTACGTGGGTAGGGAAGCTTTCTTT. This translates into CASSYVGREAFF.

This clonotype appeared a few times. The chain employs TRBV11-2 and TRBJ2-1, with 8 bases identical to TRBD2. This CDR3 spans 18 amino acids. The V gene's germline CDR1 is SGHAT and CDR2 FQNNGV. With 2 bases clipped from V and 1 base from J, the junction kept 10 bases outside the gene matches. This CDR3 reads CASSLPGGRFGSYNEQFF. The CDR3 DNA is TGTGCCAGCAGCTTACCTGGCGGGAGGTTTGGGTCCTACAATGAGCAGTTCTTC.

Notes on this clonotype: Just one base apart from a much larger clone, this may be a read error. The CDR3 reads CSPEDSETPTDTQYF. DNA of the CDR3: TGCAGTCCAGAAGACTCGGAGACGCCGACAGATACGCAGTATTTT. The chain combines TRBV20-1 with TRBJ2-3, with D uncertain. V lost 8 bases, J lost 3 bases, and 21 bases lay in between. CDR3 length: 15 amino acids. The germline V gene has CDR1 DFQATT and CDR2 SNEGSKA (reference sequence).

The table lists this clonotype with many counts. This chain connects TRBV29-1 to TRBJ2-2; tentative D call: TRBD2 (5 bases). This CDR3 is built from 12 residues. CDR1 SQVTM and CDR2 ANQGSEA come from the germline V gene. Trimming took 4 bases from V and 5 from J, leaving 8 bases between them. The CDR3 loop is CSVVRGTGELFF. CDR3 in DNA: TGCAGCGTTGTACGGGGTACCGGGGAGCTGTTTTTT.

At least ten counts were recorded for this clonotype. The V gene is TRBV7-8, the J gene TRBJ2-5; 7 positions agree with TRBD1. The CDR3 length is 16 residues. Trimming removed 2 bases from V and 4 bases from J; junction bases left unmatched: 10. Germline CDR1 is SGHVS and CDR2 is FQNEAQ. For the CDR3, the DNA is TGTGCCAGCAGCTTAATGAGGGGGCTCGGACTAGAGACCCAGTACTTC. It specifies CASSLMRGLGLETQYF.

This clonotype turned up a few times. This chain links TRBV7-9 with TRBJ2-7; 7 bases map to TRBD1. The length of the CDR3 is 15 residues. CDR1 is SEHNR, CDR2 FQNEAQ, per germline (reference sequence). Trimming removed 5 bases from V and 2 bases from J; junction bases left unmatched: 9. The CDR3 DNA follows: TGTGCCAGCAGCCCTACAGGGGTTAGGGCCTACGAGCAGTACTTC. Encoded protein: CASSPTGVRAYEQYF.

This clonotype was recorded many times. The chain has TRBV29-1 and TRBJ2-1, with TRBD2 matching over 9 bases. Losses at the gene ends were 7 bases for V and 8 bases for J; bases not matched to a gene: 3. CDR3 length: 11 amino acids. Germline V gives CDR1 SQVTM, CDR2 ANQGSEA. The CDR3 sequence is CSGTSADEQFF. The CDR3 bases are TGCAGCGGGACTAGCGCGGATGAGCAGTTCTTC.